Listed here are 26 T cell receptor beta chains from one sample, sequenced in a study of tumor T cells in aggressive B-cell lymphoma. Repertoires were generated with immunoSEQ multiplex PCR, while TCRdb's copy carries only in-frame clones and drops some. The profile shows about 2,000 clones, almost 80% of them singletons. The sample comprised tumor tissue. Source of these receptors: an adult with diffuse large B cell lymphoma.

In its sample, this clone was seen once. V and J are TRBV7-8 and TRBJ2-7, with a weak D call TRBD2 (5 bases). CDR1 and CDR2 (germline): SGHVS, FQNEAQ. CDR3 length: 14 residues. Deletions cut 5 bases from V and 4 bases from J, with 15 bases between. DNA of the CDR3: TGTGCCAGCAGCCGCGGTCGGACGGGATACGAGCAGTACTTC. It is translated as CASSRGRTGYEQYF.

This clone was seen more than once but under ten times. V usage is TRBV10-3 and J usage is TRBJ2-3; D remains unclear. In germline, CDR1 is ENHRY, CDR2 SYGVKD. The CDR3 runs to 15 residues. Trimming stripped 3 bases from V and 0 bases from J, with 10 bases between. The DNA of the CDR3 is TGTGCCATCAGTGACGCGCCGCCTAGCACAGATACGCAGTATTTT. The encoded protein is CAISDAPPSTDTQYF.

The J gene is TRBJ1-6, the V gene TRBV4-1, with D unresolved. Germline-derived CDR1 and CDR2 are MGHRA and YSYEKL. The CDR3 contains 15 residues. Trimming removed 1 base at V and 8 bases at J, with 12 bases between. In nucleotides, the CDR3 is TGCGCCAGCAGCCAAGGGTGGCAGGCATATTCACCCCTCCACTTT. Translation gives CASSQGWQAYSPLHF.

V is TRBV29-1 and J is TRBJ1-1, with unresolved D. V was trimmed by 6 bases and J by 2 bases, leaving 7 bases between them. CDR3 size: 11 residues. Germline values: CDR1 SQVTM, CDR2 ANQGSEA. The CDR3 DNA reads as TGCAGCGTCACTGTTAACACTGAAGCTTTCTTT. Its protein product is CSVTVNTEAFF.

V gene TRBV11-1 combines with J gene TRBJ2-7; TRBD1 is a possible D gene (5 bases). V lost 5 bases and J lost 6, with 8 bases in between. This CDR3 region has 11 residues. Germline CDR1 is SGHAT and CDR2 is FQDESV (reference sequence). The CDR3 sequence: CASSPGFEQYF. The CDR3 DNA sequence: TGTGCCAGCAGCCCAGGGTTCGAGCAGTACTTC.

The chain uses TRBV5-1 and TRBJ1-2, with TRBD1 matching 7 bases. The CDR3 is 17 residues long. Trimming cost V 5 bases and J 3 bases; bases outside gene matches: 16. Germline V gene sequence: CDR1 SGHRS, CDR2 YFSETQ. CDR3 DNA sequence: TGCGCCAGCAGGCGCGATGGGGTGAGACAGGGTTACTATGGCTACACCTTC. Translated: CASRRDGVRQGYYGYTF.

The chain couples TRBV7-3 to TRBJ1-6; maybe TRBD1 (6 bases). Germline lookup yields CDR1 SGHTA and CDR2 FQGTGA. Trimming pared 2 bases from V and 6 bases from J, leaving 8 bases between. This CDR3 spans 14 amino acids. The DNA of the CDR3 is TGTGCCAGCAGCTTATACAGGGTTAATTCACCCCTCCACTTT. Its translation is CASSLYRVNSPLHF.

CDR3 protein: CASSLGQGPPSYEQYF. CDR3 DNA sequence: TGTGCCAGCAGCTTAGGACAGGGTCCTCCCTCCTACGAGCAGTACTTC. The rearrangement joins TRBV5-5 to TRBJ2-7; 8 nucleotides line up with TRBD1. The CDR3 has 16 amino acids. Trimming cost V 2 bases and J 0 bases; bases outside gene matches: 7. CDR1 and CDR2 (germline): SGHKS, YYEKEE (reference sequence).

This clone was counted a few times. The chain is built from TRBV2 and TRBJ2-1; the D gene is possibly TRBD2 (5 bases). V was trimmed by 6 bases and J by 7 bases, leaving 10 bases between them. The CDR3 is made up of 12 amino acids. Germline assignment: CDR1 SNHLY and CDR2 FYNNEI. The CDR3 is CASRADSNEQFF. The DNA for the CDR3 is TGTGCCAGCAGAGCGGACTCAAATGAGCAGTTCTTC.

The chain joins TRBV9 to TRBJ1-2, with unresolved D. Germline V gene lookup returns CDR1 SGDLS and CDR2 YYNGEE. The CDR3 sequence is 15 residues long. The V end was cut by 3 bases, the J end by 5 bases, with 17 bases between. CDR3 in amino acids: CASSARGRLLYGYTF. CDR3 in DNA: TGTGCCAGCAGCGCCCGAGGAAGGCTTCTTTATGGCTACACCTTC.

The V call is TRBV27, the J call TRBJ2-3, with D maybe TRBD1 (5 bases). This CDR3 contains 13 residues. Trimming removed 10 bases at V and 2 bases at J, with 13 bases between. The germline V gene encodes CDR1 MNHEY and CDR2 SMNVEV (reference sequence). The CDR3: CATQGFFTDTQYF. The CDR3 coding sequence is TGTGCCACCCAGGGTTTCTTCACAGATACGCAGTATTTT.

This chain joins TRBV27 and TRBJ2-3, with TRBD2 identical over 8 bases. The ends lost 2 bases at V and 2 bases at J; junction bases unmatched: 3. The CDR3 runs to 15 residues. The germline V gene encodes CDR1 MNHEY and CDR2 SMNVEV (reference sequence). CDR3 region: CASSLTSGSTDTQYF. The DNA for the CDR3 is TGTGCCAGCAGTTTAACTAGCGGATCCACAGATACGCAGTATTTT.

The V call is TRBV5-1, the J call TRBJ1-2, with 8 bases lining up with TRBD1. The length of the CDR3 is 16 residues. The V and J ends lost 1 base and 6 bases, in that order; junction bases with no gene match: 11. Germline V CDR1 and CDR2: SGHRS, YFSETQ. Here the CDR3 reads CASSLSPWQGADGYTF. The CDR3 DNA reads TGCGCCAGCAGCTTGTCCCCCTGGCAGGGGGCAGATGGCTACACCTTC.

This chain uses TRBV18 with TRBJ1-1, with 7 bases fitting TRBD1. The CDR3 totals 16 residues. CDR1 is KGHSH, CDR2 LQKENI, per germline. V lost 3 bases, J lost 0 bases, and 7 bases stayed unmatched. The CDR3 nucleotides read TGTGCCAGCTCACCCACTCAGGGGGTCATGAACACTGAAGCTTTCTTT. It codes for CASSPTQGVMNTEAFF. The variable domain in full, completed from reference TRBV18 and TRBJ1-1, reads NAGVMQNPRHLVRRRGQEARLRCSPMKGHSHVYWYRQLPEEGLKFMVYLQKENIIDESGMPKERFSAEFPKEGPSILRIQQVVRGDSAAYFCASSPTQGVMNTEAFFGQGTRLTVV.

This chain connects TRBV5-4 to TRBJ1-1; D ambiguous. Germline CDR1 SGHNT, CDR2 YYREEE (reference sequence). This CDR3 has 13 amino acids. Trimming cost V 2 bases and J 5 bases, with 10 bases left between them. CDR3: CASSLGRETEAFF. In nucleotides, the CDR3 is TGTGCCAGCAGCTTAGGGAGGGAGACTGAAGCTTTCTTT.

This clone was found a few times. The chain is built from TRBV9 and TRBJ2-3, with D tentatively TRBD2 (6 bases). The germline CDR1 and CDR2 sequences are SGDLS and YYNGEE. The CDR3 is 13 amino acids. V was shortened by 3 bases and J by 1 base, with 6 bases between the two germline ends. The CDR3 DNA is TGTGCCAGCAGCGGGGGGGGCACAGATACGCAGTATTTT. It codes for CASSGGGTDTQYF.

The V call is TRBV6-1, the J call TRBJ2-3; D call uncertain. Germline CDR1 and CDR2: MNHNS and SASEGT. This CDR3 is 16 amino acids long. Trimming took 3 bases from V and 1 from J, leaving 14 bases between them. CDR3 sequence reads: CASSETFSLGTDTQYF. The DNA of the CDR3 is TGTGCCAGCAGTGAGACTTTTTCGCTCGGCACAGATACGCAGTATTTT.

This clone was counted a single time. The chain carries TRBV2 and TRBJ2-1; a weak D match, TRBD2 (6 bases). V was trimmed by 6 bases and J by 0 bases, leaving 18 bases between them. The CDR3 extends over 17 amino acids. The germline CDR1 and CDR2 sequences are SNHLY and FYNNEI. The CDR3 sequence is CASRAGLTTLSYNEQFF. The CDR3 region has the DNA TGTGCCAGCAGGGCGGGGCTTACTACTCTCTCCTACAATGAGCAGTTCTTC.

In nucleotides, the CDR3 is TGTGCCAGCAGCGAGGAGACTAATGACGTTCGGGAGACCCAGTACTTC. Protein sequence: CASSEETNDVRETQYF. The V gene is TRBV4-2, the J gene TRBJ2-5, with D perhaps matching TRBD2 (5 bases). V lost 5 bases, J lost 5 bases, and 21 bases lay in between. The CDR3 consists of 16 residues. Germline V gene data show CDR1 as LGHNA and CDR2 as YNFKEQ.

The CDR3 DNA sequence: TGTGCCAGCTCACCACAACAGGGCTCGGGGTATGGCTACACCTTC. Translation gives CASSPQQGSGYGYTF. V is TRBV18 and J is TRBJ1-2; D might be TRBD1 (6 bases). The CDR3 length is 15 residues. Trimming left V 1 base short and J 5 bases short, with 14 bases between. From germline, CDR1 is KGHSH and CDR2 LQKENI.

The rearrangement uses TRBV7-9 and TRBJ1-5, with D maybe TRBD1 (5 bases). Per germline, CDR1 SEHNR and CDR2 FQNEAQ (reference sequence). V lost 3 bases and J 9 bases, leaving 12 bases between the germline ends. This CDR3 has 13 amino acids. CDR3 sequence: CASSFDRGGPQHF. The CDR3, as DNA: TGTGCCAGCAGCTTCGATCGGGGGGGGCCCCAGCATTTT.

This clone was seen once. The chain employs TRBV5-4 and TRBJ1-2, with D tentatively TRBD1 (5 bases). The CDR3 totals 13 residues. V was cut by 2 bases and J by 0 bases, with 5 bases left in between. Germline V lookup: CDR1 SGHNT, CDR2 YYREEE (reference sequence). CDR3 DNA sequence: TGTGCCAGCAGCTTCAGGGCTAACTATGGCTACACCTTC. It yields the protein CASSFRANYGYTF.

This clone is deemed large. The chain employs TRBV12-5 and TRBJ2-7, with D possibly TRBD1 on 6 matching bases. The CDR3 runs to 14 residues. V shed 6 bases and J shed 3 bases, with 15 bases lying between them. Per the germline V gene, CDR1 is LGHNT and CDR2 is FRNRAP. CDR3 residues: CASGSGQSLYEQYF. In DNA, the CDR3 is TGTGCTAGTGGCTCTGGACAGTCCCTCTACGAGCAGTACTTC.

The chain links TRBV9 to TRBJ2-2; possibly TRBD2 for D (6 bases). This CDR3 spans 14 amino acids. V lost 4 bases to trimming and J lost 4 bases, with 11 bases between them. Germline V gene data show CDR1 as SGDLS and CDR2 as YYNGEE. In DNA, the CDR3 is TGTGCCAGCAGCCCCCTGGGGGGCACCGGGGAGCTGTTTTTT. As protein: CASSPLGGTGELFF.

The CDR3 sequence: CASCGVGETQYF. In DNA form, the CDR3 reads TGTGCCAGCTGCGGGGTCGGCGAGACCCAGTACTTC. This chain connects TRBV6-8 to TRBJ2-5; perhaps TRBD2 as D (6 bases). V lost 8 bases and J 5 bases, leaving 12 bases between the germline ends. Germline values: CDR1 MNHGY, CDR2 SAAAGT. The CDR3 sequence is 12 residues long.

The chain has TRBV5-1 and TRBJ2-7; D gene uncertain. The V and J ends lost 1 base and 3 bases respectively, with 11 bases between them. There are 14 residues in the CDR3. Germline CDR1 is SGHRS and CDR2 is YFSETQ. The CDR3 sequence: CASSLSPTDYEQYF. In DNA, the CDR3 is TGCGCCAGCAGCTTGTCGCCGACTGACTACGAGCAGTACTTC.